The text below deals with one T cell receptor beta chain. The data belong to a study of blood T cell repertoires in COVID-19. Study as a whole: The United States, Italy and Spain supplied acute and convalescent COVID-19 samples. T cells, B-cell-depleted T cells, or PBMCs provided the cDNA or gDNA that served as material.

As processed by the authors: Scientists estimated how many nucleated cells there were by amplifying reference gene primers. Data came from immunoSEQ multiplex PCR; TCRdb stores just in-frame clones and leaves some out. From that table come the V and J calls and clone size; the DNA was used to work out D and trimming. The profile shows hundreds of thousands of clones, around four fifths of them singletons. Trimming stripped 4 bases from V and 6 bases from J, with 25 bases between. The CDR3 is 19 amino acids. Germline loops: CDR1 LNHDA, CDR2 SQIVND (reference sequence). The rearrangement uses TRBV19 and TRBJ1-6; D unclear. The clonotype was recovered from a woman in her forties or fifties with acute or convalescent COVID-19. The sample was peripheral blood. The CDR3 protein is CASSRWVSIVDNFNSPLHF. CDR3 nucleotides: TGTGCCAGTAGTAGGTGGGTTTCCATCGTCGACAACTTTAATTCACCCCTCCACTTT.